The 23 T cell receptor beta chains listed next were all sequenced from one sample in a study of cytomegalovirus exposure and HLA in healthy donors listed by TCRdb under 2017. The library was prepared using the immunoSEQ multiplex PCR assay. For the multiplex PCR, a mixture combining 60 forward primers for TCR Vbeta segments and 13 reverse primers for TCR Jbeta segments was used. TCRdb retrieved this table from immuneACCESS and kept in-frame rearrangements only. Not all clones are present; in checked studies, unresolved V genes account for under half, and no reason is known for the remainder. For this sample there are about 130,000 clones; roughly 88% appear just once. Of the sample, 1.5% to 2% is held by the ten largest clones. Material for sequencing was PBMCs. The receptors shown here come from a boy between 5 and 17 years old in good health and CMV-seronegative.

DNA for the CDR3: TGTGCCAGCAGTCGGGGAAGAGGCGGGGACTACGAGCAGTACTTC. Amino acids: CASSRGRGGDYEQYF. J is TRBJ2-7 and V is TRBV27, with D possibly matching TRBD2 (6 bases). Trimming stripped 5 bases from V and 3 bases from J, with 17 bases between. This CDR3 is 15 amino acids long. Germline CDR1 is MNHEY and CDR2 is SMNVEV (reference sequence).

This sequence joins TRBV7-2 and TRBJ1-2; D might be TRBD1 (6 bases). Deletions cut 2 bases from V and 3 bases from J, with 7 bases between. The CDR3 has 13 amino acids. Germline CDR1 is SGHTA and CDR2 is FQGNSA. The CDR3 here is CASSLRQDYGYTF. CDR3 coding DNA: TGTGCCAGCAGCTTACGACAGGACTATGGCTACACCTTC.

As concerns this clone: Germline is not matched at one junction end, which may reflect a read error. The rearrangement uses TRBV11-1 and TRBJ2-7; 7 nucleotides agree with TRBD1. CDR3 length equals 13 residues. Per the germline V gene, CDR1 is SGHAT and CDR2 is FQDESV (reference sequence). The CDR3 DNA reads TGTGCCAGCAGCTTAGGGGGACAGTACGCGCAGTACTTC. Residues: CASSLGGQYAQYF.

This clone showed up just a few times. The CDR3 region has the DNA TGCGCCAGCACCGAAGCCGGGACAGGGTTTATCGATGAGCAGTTCTTC. Encoded protein: CASTEAGTGFIDEQFF. The chain carries TRBV5-1 and TRBJ2-1; 9 positions agree with TRBD1. This CDR3 contains 16 residues. J lost 8 bases, V lost 6 bases, and 15 bases had no gene match. CDR1 and CDR2 (germline): SGHRS, YFSETQ.

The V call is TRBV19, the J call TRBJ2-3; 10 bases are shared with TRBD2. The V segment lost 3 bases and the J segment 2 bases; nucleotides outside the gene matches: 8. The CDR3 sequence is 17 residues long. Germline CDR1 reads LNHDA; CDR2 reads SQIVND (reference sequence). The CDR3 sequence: CASSIYSGGPITDTQYF. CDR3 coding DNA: TGTGCCAGTAGTATTTATAGCGGGGGGCCTATCACAGATACGCAGTATTTT.

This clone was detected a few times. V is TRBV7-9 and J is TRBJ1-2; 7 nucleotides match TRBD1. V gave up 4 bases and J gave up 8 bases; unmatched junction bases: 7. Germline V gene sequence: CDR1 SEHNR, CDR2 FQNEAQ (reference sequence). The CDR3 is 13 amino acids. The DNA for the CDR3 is TGTGCCAGCAGCTACCGGGACAGCCGAGGCTACACCTTC. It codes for CASSYRDSRGYTF. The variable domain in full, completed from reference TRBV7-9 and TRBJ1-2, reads DTGVSQNPRHKITKRGQNVTFRCDPISEHNRLYWYRQTLGQGPEFLTYFQNEAQLEKSRLLSDRFSAERPKGSFSTLEIQRTEQGDSAMYLCASSYRDSRGYTFGSGTRLTVV.

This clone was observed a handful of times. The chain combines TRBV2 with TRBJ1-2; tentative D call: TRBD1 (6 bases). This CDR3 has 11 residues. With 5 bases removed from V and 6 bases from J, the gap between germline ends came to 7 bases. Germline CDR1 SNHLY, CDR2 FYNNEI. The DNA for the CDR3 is TGTGCCAGCAGTAACAGGGATGGCTACACCTTC. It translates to CASSNRDGYTF. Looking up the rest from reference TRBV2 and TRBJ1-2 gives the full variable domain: EPEVTQTPSHQVTQMGQEVILRCVPISNHLYFYWYRQILGQKVEFLVSFYNNEISEKSEIFDDQFSVERPDGSNFTLKIRSTKLEDSAMYFCASSNRDGYTFGSGTRLTVV.

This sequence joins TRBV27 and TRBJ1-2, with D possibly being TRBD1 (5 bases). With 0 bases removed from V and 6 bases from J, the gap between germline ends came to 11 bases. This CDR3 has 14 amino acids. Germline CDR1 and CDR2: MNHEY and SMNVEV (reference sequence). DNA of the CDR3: TGTGCCAGCAGTTTATCGCAGGGTTTAGATGGCTACACCTTC. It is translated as CASSLSQGLDGYTF.

The CDR3 loop is CASSESIIKFGQPQHF. For the CDR3, the DNA is TGCGCCAGCAGTGAGTCGATAATCAAGTTCGGTCAGCCCCAGCATTTT. V gene TRBV10-1 combines with J gene TRBJ1-5; no clear D gene. The CDR3 has 16 residues. Germline values: CDR1 WNHNN, CDR2 SYGVQD (reference sequence). V was shortened by 0 bases and J by 6 bases, with 15 bases between the two germline ends.

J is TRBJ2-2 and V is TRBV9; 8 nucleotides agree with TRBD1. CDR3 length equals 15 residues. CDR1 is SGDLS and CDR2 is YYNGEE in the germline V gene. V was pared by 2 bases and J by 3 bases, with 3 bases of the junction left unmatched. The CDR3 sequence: CASSVRGLDTGELFF. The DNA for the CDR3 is TGTGCCAGCAGCGTCAGGGGGCTTGACACCGGGGAGCTGTTTTTT.

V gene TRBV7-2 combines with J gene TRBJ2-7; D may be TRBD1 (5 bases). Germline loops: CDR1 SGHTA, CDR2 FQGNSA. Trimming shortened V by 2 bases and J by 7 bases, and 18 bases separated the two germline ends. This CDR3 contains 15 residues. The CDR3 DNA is TGTGCCAGCAGCTTACCAGTTAAGGGGTCTCGGGAGCAGTACTTC. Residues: CASSLPVKGSREQYF. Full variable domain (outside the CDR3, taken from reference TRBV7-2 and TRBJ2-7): GAGVSQSPSNKVTEKGKDVELRCDPISGHTALYWYRQSLGQGLEFLIYFQGNSAPDKSGLPSDRFSAERTGGSVSTLTIQRTQQEDSAVYLCASSLPVKGSREQYFGPGTRLTVT.

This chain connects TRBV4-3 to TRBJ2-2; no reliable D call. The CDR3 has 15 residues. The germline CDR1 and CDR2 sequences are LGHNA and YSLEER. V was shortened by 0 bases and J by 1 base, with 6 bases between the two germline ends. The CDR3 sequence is CASSQDRQNTGELFF. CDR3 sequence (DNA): TGCGCCAGCAGCCAAGATCGACAGAACACCGGGGAGCTGTTTTTT.

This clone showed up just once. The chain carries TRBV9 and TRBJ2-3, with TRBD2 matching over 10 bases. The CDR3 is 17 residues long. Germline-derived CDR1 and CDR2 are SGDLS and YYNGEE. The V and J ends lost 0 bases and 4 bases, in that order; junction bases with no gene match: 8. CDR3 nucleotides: TGTGCCAGCAGCGTAGGGGCTAGCGGGAGCCAGGCAGATACGCAGTATTTT. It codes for CASSVGASGSQADTQYF. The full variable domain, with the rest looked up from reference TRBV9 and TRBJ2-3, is DSGVTQTPKHLITATGQRVTLRCSPRSGDLSVYWYQQSLDQGLQFLIQYYNGEERAKGNILERFSAQQFPDLHSELNLSSLELGDSALYFCASSVGASGSQADTQYFGPGTRLTVL.

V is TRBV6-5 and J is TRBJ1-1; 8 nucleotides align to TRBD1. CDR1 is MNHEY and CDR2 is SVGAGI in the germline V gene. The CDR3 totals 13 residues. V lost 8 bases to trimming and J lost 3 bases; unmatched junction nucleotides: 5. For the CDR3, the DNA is TGTGCCAGCGCCCCAGGGGGCTACACTGAAGCTTTCTTT. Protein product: CASAPGGYTEAFF.

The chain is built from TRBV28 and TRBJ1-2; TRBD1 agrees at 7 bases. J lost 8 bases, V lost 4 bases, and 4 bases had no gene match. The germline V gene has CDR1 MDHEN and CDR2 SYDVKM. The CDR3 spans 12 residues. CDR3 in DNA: TGTGCCAGCAGTTCCGACAGGGTCGGCTACACCTTC. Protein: CASSSDRVGYTF.

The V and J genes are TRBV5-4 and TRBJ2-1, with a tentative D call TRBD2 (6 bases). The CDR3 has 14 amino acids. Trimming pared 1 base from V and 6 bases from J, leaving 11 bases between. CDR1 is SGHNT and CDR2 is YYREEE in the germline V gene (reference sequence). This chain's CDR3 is CASSLRQGGNEQFF. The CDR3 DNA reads TGTGCCAGCAGCTTGCGGCAGGGAGGCAATGAGCAGTTCTTC. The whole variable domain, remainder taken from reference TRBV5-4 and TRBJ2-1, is ETGVTQSPTHLIKTRGQQVTLRCSSQSGHNTVSWYQQALGQGPQFIFQYYREEENGRGNFPPRFSGLQFPNYSSELNVNALELDDSALYLCASSLRQGGNEQFFGPGTRLTVL.

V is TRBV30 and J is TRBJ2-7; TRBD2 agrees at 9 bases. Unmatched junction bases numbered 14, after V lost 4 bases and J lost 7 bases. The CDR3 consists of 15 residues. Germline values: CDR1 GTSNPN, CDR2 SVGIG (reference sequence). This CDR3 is CAWIGGLSGRTEQYF. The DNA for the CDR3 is TGTGCCTGGATCGGTGGCTTGAGCGGGAGGACGGAGCAGTACTTC.

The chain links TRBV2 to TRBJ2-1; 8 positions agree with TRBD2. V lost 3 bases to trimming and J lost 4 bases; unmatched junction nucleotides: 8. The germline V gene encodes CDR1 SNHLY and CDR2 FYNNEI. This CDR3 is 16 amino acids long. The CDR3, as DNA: TGTGCCAGCAGTGACTCGGCTAGCGGGTCGTACAATGAGCAGTTCTTC. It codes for CASSDSASGSYNEQFF.

CDR3 sequence reads: CASSFGEGYGYTF. CDR3 nucleotides: TGTGCCAGCAGTTTCGGGGAAGGGTATGGCTACACCTTC. The chain employs TRBV27 and TRBJ1-2; unclear D gene. The germline V and J ends were trimmed by 3 bases and 5 bases, with 10 bases remaining between them. The germline V gene has CDR1 MNHEY and CDR2 SMNVEV (reference sequence). CDR3 length equals 13 residues.

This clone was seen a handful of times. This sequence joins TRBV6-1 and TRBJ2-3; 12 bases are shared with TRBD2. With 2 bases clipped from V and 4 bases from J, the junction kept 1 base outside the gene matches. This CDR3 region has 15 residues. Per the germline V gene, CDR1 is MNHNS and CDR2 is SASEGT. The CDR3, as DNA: TGTGCCAGCAGTGAACTAGCGGGGGGGCCAGATACGCAGTATTTT. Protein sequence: CASSELAGGPDTQYF.

The CDR3 is CASSLAEADRRYGYTF. The DNA of the CDR3 is TGTGCCAGCAGCTTAGCTGAGGCTGATCGACGCTATGGCTACACCTTC. The chain carries TRBV7-9 and TRBJ1-2; D is uncertain. Per the germline V gene, CDR1 is SEHNR and CDR2 is FQNEAQ (reference sequence). V was cut by 0 bases and J by 4 bases, with 15 bases left in between. There are 16 residues in the CDR3.

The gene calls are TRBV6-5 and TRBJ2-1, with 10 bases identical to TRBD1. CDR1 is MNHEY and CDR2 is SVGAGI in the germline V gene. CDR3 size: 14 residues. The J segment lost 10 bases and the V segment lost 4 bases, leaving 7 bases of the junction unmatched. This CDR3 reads CASSWGQGLGEQFF. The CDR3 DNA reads TGTGCCAGCAGTTGGGGACAGGGGCTTGGGGAGCAGTTCTTC.

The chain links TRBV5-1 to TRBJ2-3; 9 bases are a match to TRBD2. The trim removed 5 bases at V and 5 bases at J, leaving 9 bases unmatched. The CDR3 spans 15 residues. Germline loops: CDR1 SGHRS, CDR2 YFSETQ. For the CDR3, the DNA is TGCGCCAGCAGGCGGGGGGGCGGAAGAGAAGATACGCAGTATTTT. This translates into CASRRGGGREDTQYF.